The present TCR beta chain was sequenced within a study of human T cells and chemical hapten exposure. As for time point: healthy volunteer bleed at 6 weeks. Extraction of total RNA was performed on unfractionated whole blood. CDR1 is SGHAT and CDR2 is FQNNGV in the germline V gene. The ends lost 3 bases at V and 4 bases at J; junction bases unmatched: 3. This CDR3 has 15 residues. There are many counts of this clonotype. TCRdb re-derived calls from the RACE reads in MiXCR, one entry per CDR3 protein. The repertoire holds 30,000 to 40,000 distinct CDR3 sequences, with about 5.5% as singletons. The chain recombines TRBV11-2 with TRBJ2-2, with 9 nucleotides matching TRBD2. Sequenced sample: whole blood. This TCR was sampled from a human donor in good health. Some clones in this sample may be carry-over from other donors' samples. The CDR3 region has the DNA TGTGCCAGCAGCTTGGCTAGCGGGGTCACCGGGGAGCTGTTTTTT. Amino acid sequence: CASSLASGVTGELFF.